This paragraph reports one TCR beta chain. Its cognate antigen is unknown. Libraries were made from TCR beta cDNA, and they carried unique molecular identifiers. Once roughly 0.85 to 11 million T cells were used, roughly 500,000 cDNA molecules resulted. TCRdb reprocessed the PCR reads with MiXCR, giving one entry per CDR3 protein. The sample records some 890,000 distinct CDR3 sequences, approximately 53% being singletons. Germline-derived CDR1 and CDR2 are LNHDA and SQIVND (reference sequence). There are 16 residues in the CDR3. V gave up 7 bases and J gave up 9 bases, with 25 bases separating them. This record comes from a study of post-analysis software for immune sequencing data. Study details: The courses of disease that were included comprised relapsing-remitting, secondary progressive and progressive-relapsing multiple sclerosis.

Broader study findings: Higher frequency in patients than in controls was seen for roughly 5 TRBV segments, with TRBV5-6, TRBV5-1 and TRBV20-1 among them. Co-batched samples clustered tightly together by F measure.

This TCR derives from a girl aged 5 to 17 with multiple sclerosis. Sequenced input: blood. The genes are TRBV19 and TRBJ2-1, with no clear D. CDR3 nucleotides: TGTGCCAGTAAACGAACTCTTTGGGCGGTTGGATTTGAGCAGTTCTTC. Protein sequence: CASKRTLWAVGFEQFF.